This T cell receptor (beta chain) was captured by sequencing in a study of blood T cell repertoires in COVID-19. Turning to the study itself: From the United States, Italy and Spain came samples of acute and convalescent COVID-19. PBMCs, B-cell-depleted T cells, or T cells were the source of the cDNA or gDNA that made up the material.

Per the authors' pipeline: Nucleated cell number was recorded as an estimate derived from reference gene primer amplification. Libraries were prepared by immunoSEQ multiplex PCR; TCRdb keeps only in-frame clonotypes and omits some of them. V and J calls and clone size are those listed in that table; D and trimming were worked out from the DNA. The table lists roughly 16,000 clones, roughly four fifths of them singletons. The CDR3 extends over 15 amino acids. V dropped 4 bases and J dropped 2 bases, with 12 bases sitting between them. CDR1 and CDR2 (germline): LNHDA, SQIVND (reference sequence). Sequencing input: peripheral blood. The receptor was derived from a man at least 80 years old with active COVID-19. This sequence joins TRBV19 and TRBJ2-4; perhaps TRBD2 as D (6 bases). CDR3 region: CASSTPGSTKNIQYF. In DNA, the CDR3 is TGTGCCAGTAGTACCCCCGGGAGCACCAAAAACATTCAGTACTTC.